The 28 T cell receptor beta chains reported below all come from one sample, sequenced in a study of T cell responses to AZD1222 COVID-19 vaccine. The assay was immunoSEQ multiplex PCR, and TCRdb's table has in-frame clones only and misses some. The repertoire holds 60,000 to 90,000 clones, roughly 84% seen once, with less than 20% in the top ten. The starting material was peripheral blood, obtained 28 days after the second AZD1222 dose. The receptors were sampled from an adult who received the AZD1222 COVID-19 vaccine.

This sequence joins TRBV19 and TRBJ2-2; weak D call: TRBD2 (7 bases). The ends were cut back, 7 bases at V and 2 bases at J, with 14 bases in the middle. Germline assignment: CDR1 LNHDA and CDR2 SQIVND (reference sequence). The length of the CDR3 is 15 residues. The CDR3 nucleotides are TGTGCCAGTATGTTGGGGGGGGCCAACACCGGGGAGCTGTTTTTT. Translating it yields CASMLGGANTGELFF.

This clone was counted a few times. The gene calls are TRBV7-2 and TRBJ1-2; the D gene is possibly TRBD1 (6 bases). Germline assignment: CDR1 SGHTA and CDR2 FQGNSA. The CDR3 sequence is 13 residues long. V lost 7 bases and J 7 bases, leaving 16 bases between the germline ends. DNA of the CDR3: TGTGCCAGCACCTATACAGGGCCGGGTGGCTACACCTTC. Its translation is CASTYTGPGGYTF.

V usage is TRBV19 and J usage is TRBJ2-7; tentatively, D is TRBD2 (5 bases). The germline CDR1 and CDR2 sequences are LNHDA and SQIVND (reference sequence). This CDR3 is built from 13 residues. The V end was cut by 3 bases, the J end by 0 bases, with 6 bases between. This CDR3 reads CASSMGSSYEQYF. The CDR3 bases are TGTGCCAGTAGTATGGGGAGCTCCTACGAGCAGTACTTC.

The chain is built from TRBV28 and TRBJ2-1, with D tentatively TRBD1 (6 bases). V shed 6 bases and J shed 7 bases, with 16 bases lying between them. Germline CDR1 is MDHEN and CDR2 is SYDVKM. The CDR3 runs to 14 residues. CDR3 sequence reads: CASRLEGVWNEQFF. CDR3 in DNA: TGTGCCAGCAGACTTGAGGGGGTGTGGAATGAGCAGTTCTTC.

Notes on this clone: One end of the junction does not line up with germline, which may come from a read error. The chain employs TRBV12-3 or TRBV12-4 and TRBJ1-1, with D possibly matching TRBD1 (5 bases). The CDR3 runs to 13 residues. The CDR3 loop reads CASSLWGNTEVFF. CDR3 DNA: TGTGCCAGCAGTTTATGGGGGAACACTGAAGTTTTCTTT.

The rearrangement uses TRBV30 and TRBJ1-1, with TRBD1 as a possible D gene (6 bases). Germline-derived CDR1 and CDR2 are GTSNPN and SVGIG (reference sequence). The length of the CDR3 is 11 residues. V was shortened by 1 base and J by 11 bases, with 11 bases between the two germline ends. The CDR3 here is CAWSDRGQAFF. CDR3 bases: TGTGCCTGGAGTGACCGGGGGCAGGCTTTCTTT.

The genes are TRBV5-1 and TRBJ1-1; D is undetermined. With 0 bases removed from V and 11 bases from J, the gap between germline ends came to 11 bases. This CDR3 contains 12 residues. Germline-derived CDR1 and CDR2 are SGHRS and YFSETQ. CDR3 DNA: TGCGCCAGCAGCTTGGAAGGGCGCTGGGCTTTCTTT. It specifies CASSLEGRWAFF.

CDR3 DNA sequence: TGTGCCAGCAGTCGGTCGGGAGCCTTCTCTGGAAACACCATATATTTT. It translates to CASSRSGAFSGNTIYF. The V call is TRBV28, the J call TRBJ1-3; D is ambiguous. CDR1 MDHEN and CDR2 SYDVKM come from the germline V gene. The V end lost 5 bases, the J end lost 0 bases, and 14 bases lay between the germline ends. CDR3 length: 16 amino acids.

The rearrangement joins TRBV25-1 to TRBJ1-4; D is perhaps TRBD1 (5 bases). The V end lost 4 bases, the J end lost 8 bases, and 14 bases lay between the germline ends. CDR1 is MGHDK, CDR2 SYGVNS, per germline. The CDR3 consists of 14 residues. CDR3 amino acids: CASSGLQGREKLFF. The CDR3 region has the DNA TGTGCCAGCAGTGGTCTCCAGGGACGCGAAAAACTGTTTTTT.

Relative to its sample, this clone is large. The chain carries TRBV7-9 and TRBJ1-2; D call uncertain. CDR1 and CDR2 (germline): SEHNR, FQNEAQ (reference sequence). V lost 7 bases to trimming and J lost 4 bases, with 16 bases between them. The CDR3 length is 14 residues. CDR3 residues: CASTEPEVFYGYTF. CDR3 coding DNA: TGTGCCAGCACCGAACCTGAGGTTTTCTATGGCTACACCTTC.

V is TRBV5-1 and J is TRBJ1-4; TRBD1 matches 10 bases. The CDR3 runs 15 residues. Germline trimming cut 6 bases from V and 5 bases from J; bases unmatched to any gene: 7. Germline CDR1 reads SGHRS; CDR2 reads YFSETQ. The CDR3 bases are TGCGCCAGCAACGACGGGGGACAGGGGAATGAAAAACTGTTTTTT. It encodes CASNDGGQGNEKLFF.

The chain employs TRBV5-1 and TRBJ2-5; tentatively, D is TRBD2 (6 bases). This CDR3 contains 13 residues. The V gene lost 5 bases and the J gene lost 1 base, with 9 bases spanning the gap. Per the germline V gene, CDR1 is SGHRS and CDR2 is YFSETQ. The CDR3 region has the DNA TGCGCCAGCAGGCGGGAACTCCAAGAGACCCAGTACTTC. Translated: CASRRELQETQYF.

This sequence joins TRBV5-1 and TRBJ1-2; a weak D match, TRBD1 (5 bases). The CDR3 runs 12 residues. Trimming pared 7 bases from V and 3 bases from J, leaving 10 bases between. Germline V CDR1 and CDR2: SGHRS, YFSETQ. The CDR3 reads CASRDDDYGYTF. CDR3 DNA: TGCGCCAGCCGGGACGATGACTATGGCTACACCTTC. Combining the CDR3 with reference TRBV5-1 and TRBJ1-2 gives the whole variable domain KAGVTQTPRYLIKTRGQQVTLSCSPISGHRSVSWYQQTPGQGLQFLFEYFSETQRNKGNFPGRFSGRQFSNSRSEMNVSTLELGDSALYLCASRDDDYGYTFGSGTRLTVV.

This chain connects TRBV28 to TRBJ1-5; no definite D call. This CDR3 has 13 residues. Germline V CDR1 and CDR2: MDHEN, SYDVKM. V gave up 2 bases and J gave up 5 bases, with 7 bases separating them. In DNA, the CDR3 is TGTGCCAGCAGTTTAGGCAGCGATCAGCCCCAGCATTTT. Its protein is CASSLGSDQPQHF.

This chain connects TRBV4-3 to TRBJ1-1, with 7 bases fitting TRBD1. This CDR3 has 14 amino acids. In germline, CDR1 is LGHNA, CDR2 YSLEER. The junction had 2 bases not matched to a gene; V was cut back by 1 base and J by 3 bases. CDR3 region: CASSQVRGDTEAFF. Written as DNA, the CDR3 is TGCGCCAGCAGCCAAGTCAGGGGGGACACTGAAGCTTTCTTT.

The V call is TRBV15, the J call TRBJ2-1; no reliable D call. Germline CDR1 LNHNV, CDR2 YYDKDF (reference sequence). The germline V and J ends were trimmed by 1 base and 6 bases, with 7 bases remaining between them. This CDR3 has 13 residues. CDR3 DNA: TGTGCCACCAGCAGAGTAATAGGCAATGAGCAGTTCTTC. Amino acids: CATSRVIGNEQFF.

The chain combines TRBV30 with TRBJ1-5; TRBD1 might be the D (6 bases). V lost 3 bases and J 4 bases, leaving 13 bases between the germline ends. CDR1 and CDR2 (germline): GTSNPN, SVGIG (reference sequence). The CDR3 length is 14 residues. CDR3 coding DNA: TGTGCCTGGAGCGGATGGCAGGGGAATCAGCCCCAGCATTTT. Translation: CAWSGWQGNQPQHF.

The rearrangement uses TRBV30 and TRBJ2-1, with D hard to call. The germline V gene has CDR1 GTSNPN and CDR2 SVGIG (reference sequence). There are 12 residues in the CDR3. With 0 bases removed from V and 6 bases from J, the gap between germline ends came to 6 bases. CDR3 sequence (DNA): TGTGCCTGGAGTGTACTCTCCAATGAGCAGTTCTTC. Amino acids: CAWSVLSNEQFF.

The chain employs TRBV6-6 and TRBJ2-2; D is perhaps TRBD2 (7 bases). This CDR3 is built from 15 residues. Germline V gene data show CDR1 as MNHNY and CDR2 as SVGAGI (reference sequence). V was shortened by 0 bases and J by 5 bases, with 10 bases between the two germline ends. CDR3 loop: CASSYSGGRTGELFF. The CDR3 DNA is TGTGCCAGCAGTTACTCGGGGGGGCGGACCGGGGAGCTGTTTTTT.

This chain's CDR3 is CASSTFPGQGMSTEAFF. CDR3 DNA sequence: TGTGCCAGCAGCACATTTCCGGGACAGGGCATGAGCACTGAAGCTTTCTTT. The chain recombines TRBV7-8 with TRBJ1-1; 9 nucleotides line up with TRBD1. Germline values: CDR1 SGHVS, CDR2 FQNEAQ. The length of the CDR3 is 17 residues. The V and J ends lost 5 bases and 4 bases, in that order; junction bases with no gene match: 14.

The chain recombines TRBV5-1 with TRBJ1-3; tentative D call: TRBD1 (5 bases). The CDR3 totals 15 residues. Trimming stripped 0 bases from V and 0 bases from J, with 7 bases between. In germline, CDR1 is SGHRS, CDR2 YFSETQ. CDR3 bases: TGCGCCAGCAGCTTGGACGGGGCCTCTGGAAACACCATATATTTT. As protein: CASSLDGASGNTIYF.

The genes are TRBV6-1 and TRBJ1-5, with a possible D match to TRBD1 (5 bases). This CDR3 has 16 amino acids. V shed 4 bases and J shed 0 bases, with 13 bases lying between them. Germline loops: CDR1 MNHNS, CDR2 SASEGT. CDR3 sequence (DNA): TGTGCCAGCAGTGTTGGGGGGTGGGATAGCAATCAGCCCCAGCATTTT. Residues: CASSVGGWDSNQPQHF.

V gene TRBV12-1 combines with J gene TRBJ2-7; TRBD1, the table's D call, was not compared with the DNA. TRBV12-1 represents a pseudogene. The CDR3 consists of 14 residues. CDR3 region: CASSFGDSGDEQYF. Written as DNA, the CDR3 is TGTGCCAGCAGCTTTGGGGACAGTGGAGACGAGCAGTACTTC.

The CDR3 protein is CASSTYRVTYNEQFF. The CDR3 region has the DNA TGTGCCAGTAGTACCTACAGGGTTACCTACAATGAGCAGTTCTTC. The chain uses TRBV19 and TRBJ2-1; D is possibly TRBD1 (6 bases). Trimming shortened V by 4 bases and J by 2 bases, and 12 bases separated the two germline ends. The germline V gene encodes CDR1 LNHDA and CDR2 SQIVND (reference sequence). This CDR3 spans 15 amino acids.

This chain uses TRBV21-1 with TRBJ1-3. TRBV21-1 is a listed pseudogene. The CDR3 extends over 16 amino acids. CDR3 DNA sequence: TGTGCCAGCAGCCCCGGGCAGGCATACTCTGGAAACACCATATATTTT. This codes for CASSPGQAYSGNTIYF.

The chain carries TRBV5-1 and TRBJ2-1; 8 bases are shared with TRBD1. Trimming removed 3 bases from V and 0 bases from J; junction bases left unmatched: 5. The CDR3 is made up of 16 amino acids. From germline, CDR1 is SGHRS and CDR2 YFSETQ. Written as DNA, the CDR3 is TGCGCCAGCAGCTCCCGACAGGGGCGCTCCTACAATGAGCAGTTCTTC. It yields the protein CASSSRQGRSYNEQFF.

The gene calls are TRBV5-1 and TRBJ1-4, with TRBD1 matching 7 bases. With V trimmed by 4 bases and J by 4 bases, 4 bases remained unmatched. This CDR3 has 14 residues. In germline, CDR1 is SGHRS, CDR2 YFSETQ. CDR3 loop: CASSPGQHNEKLFF. The CDR3, as DNA: TGCGCCAGCAGCCCGGGACAGCATAATGAAAAACTGTTTTTT.

V gene TRBV11-3 combines with J gene TRBJ2-2; D is unclear. Trimming removed 5 bases at V and 5 bases at J, with 15 bases between. Germline V CDR1 and CDR2: SGHNT, YENEEA. CDR3 length equals 15 residues. The CDR3 region has the DNA TGTGCCAGCAGCCCAGGAGTGGCCCGGACCGGGGAGCTGTTTTTT. Protein product: CASSPGVARTGELFF.